This section outlines one T cell receptor (beta chain) sequence together with its context. The data are from a study of cytomegalovirus exposure and HLA in healthy donors. Assay used: immunoSEQ multiplex PCR; TCRdb lists only in-frame clones, some missing. The sample records fewer than 300,000 clones, 88% being singletons. The CDR3 contains 15 residues. From germline, CDR1 is SGHTA and CDR2 FQGNSA. With 1 base removed from V and 0 bases from J, the gap between germline ends came to 9 bases. The chain couples TRBV7-2 to TRBJ2-5; no reliable D call. This TCR came from a woman younger than 35 in good health and CMV-seronegative. Sequences were obtained from PBMCs. Here the CDR3 DNA reads TGTGCCAGCAGCTTAGGTAGCTTTTACCAAGAGACCCAGTACTTC. The encoded protein is CASSLGSFYQETQYF.